This is a list of T cell receptor beta chains from one sample in a study of blood T cell repertoires in COVID-19. Generated by immunoSEQ multiplex PCR, the TCRdb table keeps only in-frame clones and is missing some. The repertoire holds around 180,000 clones, with around 80% as singletons. The sequencing input was PBMCs or T cells enriched from blood (not recorded which). All receptors come from a woman aged 50 to 60 with acute COVID-19. Both conserved end residues are part of each CDR3. Each record gives: V gene, D gene, clone size, J gene, CDR3 protein, CDR3 DNA. The D gene is left open where the match is weak. A row's size may be missing; if present it is once, few, many or a size class.

>TRBV14|-|-|TRBJ2-6
CASSQVTGRTGANVLTF
TGTGCCAGCAGCCAAGTAACGGGGAGAACTGGGGCCAACGTCCTGACTTTC
>TRBV5-4|-|-|TRBJ1-1
CASSIGGATEAFF
TGTGCCAGCAGCATCGGGGGGGCCACTGAAGCTTTCTTT
>TRBV10-3|TRBD2|-|TRBJ2-3
CAISGSGGAADTQYF
TGTGCCATCAGCGGTAGCGGGGGGGCCGCAGATACGCAGTATTTT
>TRBV24-1|-|-|TRBJ1-1
CATSDSRKGVPEAFF
TGTGCCACCAGTGATTCCCGTAAGGGAGTGCCTGAAGCTTTCTTT
>TRBV10-1|-|few|TRBJ1-1
CASSVGQMNTEAFF
TGCGCCAGCAGTGTTGGACAGATGAACACTGAAGCTTTCTTT
>TRBV6-4|TRBD1|-|TRBJ2-5
CASRTGTGEKTQYF
TGTGCCAGCAGAACAGGGACAGGGGAGAAGACCCAGTACTTC
>TRBV6-5|TRBD1|few|TRBJ1-4
CATRDRGREKLFF
TGTGCCACCCGAGACAGGGGAAGGGAAAAACTGTTTTTT
>TRBV19|-|once|TRBJ1-2
CASHRATSAYGYTF
TGTGCCAGCCACAGAGCTACCTCTGCCTATGGCTACACCTTC
>TRBV3-1/TRBV3-2|-|-|TRBJ1-3
CASSQERSPSGNTIYF
TGTGCCAGCAGCCAAGAGAGGTCCCCCTCTGGAAACACCATATATTTT
>TRBV19|-|-|TRBJ1-1
CASSIGWSGEAFF
TGTGCCAGTAGTATAGGATGGTCAGGTGAAGCTTTCTTT
>TRBV29-1|-|-|TRBJ2-3
CSGGPFSYSSDTQYF
TGCAGCGGGGGGCCTTTTAGCTATAGTTCAGATACGCAGTATTTT
>TRBV5-1|-|-|TRBJ2-1
CASSLGLEEQFF
TGCGCCAGCAGCTTGGGACTAGAGGAGCAGTTCTTC
>TRBV4-1|-|-|TRBJ1-1
CASSLIVGVGTEAFF
TGCGCCAGCAGCCTCATAGTCGGGGTCGGAACTGAAGCTTTCTTT
>TRBV6-4|TRBD2|-|TRBJ2-3
CASSDFGGGRDTQYF
TGTGCCAGCAGTGACTTCGGCGGGGGGAGGGATACGCAGTATTTT
>TRBV7-8|-|-|TRBJ2-5
CASSLARETQYF
TGTGCCAGCAGCTTAGCGAGAGAGACCCAGTACTTC
>TRBV12-5|TRBD1|-|TRBJ1-1
CASGLGTGAEAFF
TGTGCTAGTGGTTTGGGGACAGGGGCGGAAGCTTTCTTT
>TRBV18|TRBD2|-|TRBJ2-4
CASSPDSGENIQYF
TGTGCCAGCTCACCCGACAGCGGGGAAAACATTCAGTACTTC
>TRBV6-5|TRBD2|-|TRBJ2-1
CASTRLADNEQFF
TGTGCCAGCACCCGACTAGCGGACAATGAGCAGTTCTTC
>TRBV27|-|few|TRBJ1-5
CASSLTGRHSNQPQHF
TGTGCCAGCAGTTTAACAGGACGACATAGCAATCAGCCCCAGCATTTT
>TRBV28|TRBD1|-|TRBJ1-2
CASSFETGVYGYTF
TGTGCCAGCAGTTTTGAGACAGGGGTGTATGGCTACACCTTC
>TRBV28|TRBD1|-|TRBJ2-4
CASNGQGNIQYF
TGTGCCAGCAACGGACAGGGGAACATTCAGTACTTC
>TRBV4-2|-|-|TRBJ1-5
CASSPQFRQTGNQPQHF
TGTGCCAGCAGCCCCCAGTTCAGACAGACGGGCAATCAGCCCCAGCATTTT